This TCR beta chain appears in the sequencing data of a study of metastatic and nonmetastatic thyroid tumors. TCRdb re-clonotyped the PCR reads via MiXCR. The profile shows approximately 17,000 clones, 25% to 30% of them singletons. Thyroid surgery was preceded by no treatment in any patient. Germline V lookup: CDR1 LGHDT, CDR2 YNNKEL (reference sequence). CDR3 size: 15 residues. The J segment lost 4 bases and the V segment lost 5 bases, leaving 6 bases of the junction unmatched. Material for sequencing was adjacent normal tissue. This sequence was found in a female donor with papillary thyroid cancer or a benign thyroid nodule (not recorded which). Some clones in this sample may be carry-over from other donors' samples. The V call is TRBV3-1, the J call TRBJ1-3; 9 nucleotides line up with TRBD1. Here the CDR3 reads CASSRMGTGGNTIYF. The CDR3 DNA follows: TGTGCCAGCAGCAGAATGGGGACAGGGGGAAACACCATATATTTT.